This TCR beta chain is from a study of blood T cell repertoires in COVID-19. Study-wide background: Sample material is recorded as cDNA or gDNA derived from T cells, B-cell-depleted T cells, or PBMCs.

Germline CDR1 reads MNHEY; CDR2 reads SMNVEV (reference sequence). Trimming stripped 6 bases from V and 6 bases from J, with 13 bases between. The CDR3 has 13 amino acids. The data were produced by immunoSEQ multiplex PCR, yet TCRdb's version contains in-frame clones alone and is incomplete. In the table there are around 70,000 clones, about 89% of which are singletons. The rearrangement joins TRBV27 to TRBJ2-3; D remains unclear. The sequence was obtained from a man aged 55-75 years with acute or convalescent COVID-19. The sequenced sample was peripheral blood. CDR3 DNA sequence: TGTGCCAGCAGACTAACCCTCCGGGATACGCAGTATTTT. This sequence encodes CASRLTLRDTQYF.